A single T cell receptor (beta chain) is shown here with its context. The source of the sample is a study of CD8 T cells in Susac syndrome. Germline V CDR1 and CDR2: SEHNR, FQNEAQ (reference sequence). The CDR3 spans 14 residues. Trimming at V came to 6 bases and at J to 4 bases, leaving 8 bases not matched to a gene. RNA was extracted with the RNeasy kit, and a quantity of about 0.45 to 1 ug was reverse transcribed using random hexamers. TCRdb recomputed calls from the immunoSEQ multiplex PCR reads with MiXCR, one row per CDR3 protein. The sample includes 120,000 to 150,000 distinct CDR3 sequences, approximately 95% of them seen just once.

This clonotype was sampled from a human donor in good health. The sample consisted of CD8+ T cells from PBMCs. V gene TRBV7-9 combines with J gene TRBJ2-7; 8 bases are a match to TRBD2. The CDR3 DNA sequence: TGTGCCAGCAGTTGGTCGGGAGGGACGTACGAGCAGTACTTC. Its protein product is CASSWSGGTYEQYF.